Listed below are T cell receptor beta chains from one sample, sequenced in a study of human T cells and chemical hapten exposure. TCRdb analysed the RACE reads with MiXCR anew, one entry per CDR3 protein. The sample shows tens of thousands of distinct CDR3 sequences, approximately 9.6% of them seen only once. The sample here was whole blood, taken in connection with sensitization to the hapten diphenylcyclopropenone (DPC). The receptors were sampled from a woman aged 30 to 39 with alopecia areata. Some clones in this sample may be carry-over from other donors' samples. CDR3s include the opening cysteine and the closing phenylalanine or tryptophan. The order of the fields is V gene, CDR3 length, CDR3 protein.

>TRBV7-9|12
CASSSGSMVQYF
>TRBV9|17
CASSVSHMSSGANVLTF
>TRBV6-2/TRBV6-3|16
CASKDPPGRGDTEAFF
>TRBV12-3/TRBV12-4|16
CASSSSGQEGTGELFF
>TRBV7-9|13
CASRSQLRNEQFF
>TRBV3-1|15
CASSQTGGGNQPQHF
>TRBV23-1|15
CAKSLVTGDTGELFF
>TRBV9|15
CASSSTDGNTGELFF
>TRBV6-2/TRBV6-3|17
CASSYSQTGSSTDTQYF
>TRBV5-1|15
CASSLRRGGRETQYF
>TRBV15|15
CATSRGRDAYNEQFF
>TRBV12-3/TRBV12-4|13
CASSFVATGELFF
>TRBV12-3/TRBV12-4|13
CASSLVPEIEAFF
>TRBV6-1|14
CASSEVSILETQYF
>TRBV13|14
CASSQRALADTQYF
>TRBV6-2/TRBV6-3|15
CASSRGETGGNEQYF
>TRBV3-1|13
CASSLRSGLEQFF
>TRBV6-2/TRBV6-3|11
CASSDGGEQFF
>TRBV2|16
CASSEFGDNPTGELFF
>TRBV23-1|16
CASSQLLRGGPNEQYF
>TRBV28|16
CASRSGSGVTKNIQYF
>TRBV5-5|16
CASSPPLQGTYNEQFF
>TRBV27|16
CASSWIGGGNTGELFF
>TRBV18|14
CASSPRDINSPLHF
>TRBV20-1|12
CSARKTGNEQYF
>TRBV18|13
CASSPLNTGELFF
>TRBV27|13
CASSLAQGVGAFF
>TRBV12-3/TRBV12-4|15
CASSRDTENTDTQYF
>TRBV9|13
CARSVVGNTEAFF
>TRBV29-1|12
CSVGQPGNIQYF
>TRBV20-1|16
CSASKGMGSAKNIQYF
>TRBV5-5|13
CASGVSGQETQYF
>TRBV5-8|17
CASSQITLVGDVQPQHF
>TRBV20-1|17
CSATVGGPTTTNEKLFF
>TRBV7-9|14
CASSLWTGQETQYF
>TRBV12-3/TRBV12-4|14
CASSPTRNTGELFF
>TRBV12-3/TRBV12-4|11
CASSLGETQYF
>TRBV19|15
CASRRGGPLYTEAFF
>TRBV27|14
CASKGPFGNQPQHF
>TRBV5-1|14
CASSTDRGVAEQYF
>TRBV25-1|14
CASSDVGGLEPQHF
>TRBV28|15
CASSLNPGFNQPQHF
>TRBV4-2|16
CASSQDYGGRPTEAFF
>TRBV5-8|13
CASSGGLADTQYF
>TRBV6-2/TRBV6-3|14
CATGPTGQSSPQYF
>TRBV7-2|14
CASSFAPMNTEAFF